This T cell receptor beta chain comes out of a study of T cell repertoires in cytomegalovirus infection. Study-wide context: CMV infection and matching HLA type were both indicated by public TCR beta signatures. Findings and limits, study-wide: HLA-C-restricted CMV-specific TCR beta clonotypes prevailed in the ex vivo response. Cumulative public TCR beta family frequency identified carriers of CMV plus the relevant HLA.

There are many counts of this clonotype. The target antigen is unknown. V lost 6 bases, J lost 12 bases, and 12 bases lay in between. The CDR3 is 11 amino acids. TCRdb redid the calling of the reads with MiXCR, one entry per CDR3 protein. The sample contains some 150,000 distinct CDR3 sequences, roughly 6% of which appear only once. The genes are TRBV12-3 or TRBV12-4 and TRBJ2-1, with D possibly matching TRBD2 (5 bases). This receptor was identified in a human donor in good health (CMV status not recorded). Some clones in this sample may be carry-over from other donors' samples. Sequencing used PBMCs. The CDR3 sequence: CASSPSEGQFF. The CDR3 DNA reads TGTGCCAGCAGCCCCAGCGAGGGGCAGTTCTTC.